Sequencing of this T cell receptor (beta chain) was carried out in a study of Ad26.COV2.S vaccination and SARS-CoV-2 variants. Findings and caveats of the study: Placebo recipients had lower spike-specific TCR breadth than vaccine recipients. Measurements of TCR breadth and depth may have given underestimates of the total T cell responses. Substantial post-vaccination breadth of spike-specific CD8+ and CD4+ T cell responses was reported.

The data were produced by immunoSEQ multiplex PCR, yet TCRdb's version contains in-frame clones alone and is incomplete. The sample lists more than 40,000 clones; about 80% were seen once. About this clone: Its target is unknown.

The CDR3 is 15 residues long. Germline V gene data show CDR1 as SNHLY and CDR2 as FYNNEI. The junction had 7 bases not matched to a gene; V was cut back by 7 bases and J by 0 bases. This TCR derives from a human donor who had recovered from COVID-19. The material sequenced was peripheral blood, taken after recovery from COVID-19. The chain combines TRBV2 with TRBJ2-3, with TRBD1 matching 7 bases. The CDR3 DNA reads as TGTGCCAGCAAGACAGGGTCGACTAGCACAGATACGCAGTATTTT. Protein sequence: CASKTGSTSTDTQYF.